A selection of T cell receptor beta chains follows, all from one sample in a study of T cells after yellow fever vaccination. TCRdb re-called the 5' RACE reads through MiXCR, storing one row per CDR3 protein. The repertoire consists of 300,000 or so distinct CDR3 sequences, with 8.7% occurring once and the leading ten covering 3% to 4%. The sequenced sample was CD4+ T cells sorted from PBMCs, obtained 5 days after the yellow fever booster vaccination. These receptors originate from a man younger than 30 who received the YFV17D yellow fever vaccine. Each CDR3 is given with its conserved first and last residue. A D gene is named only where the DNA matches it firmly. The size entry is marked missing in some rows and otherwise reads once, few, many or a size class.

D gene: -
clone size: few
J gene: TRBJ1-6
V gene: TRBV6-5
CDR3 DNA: TGTGCCAGCAGTTACTCGACTTTTGAGGGTTTAACCCTCCACTTT
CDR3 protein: CASSYSTFEGLTLHF

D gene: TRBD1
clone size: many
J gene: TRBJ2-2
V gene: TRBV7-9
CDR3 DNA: TGTGCCAGCAGCTTTCTCCCGACAGGGAGCACCGGGGAGCTGTTTTTT
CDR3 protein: CASSFLPTGSTGELFF

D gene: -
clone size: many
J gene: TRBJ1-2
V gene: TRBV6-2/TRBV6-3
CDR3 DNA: TGTGCCAGCAGTTACTCGGACAGTGGCTACACCTTC
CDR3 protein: CASSYSDSGYTF

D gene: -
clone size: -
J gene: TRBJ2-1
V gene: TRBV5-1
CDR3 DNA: TGCGCCAGCAGCCACCAGGAGCCCAGCTCCTACAATGAGCAGTTCTTC
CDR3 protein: CASSHQEPSSYNEQFF

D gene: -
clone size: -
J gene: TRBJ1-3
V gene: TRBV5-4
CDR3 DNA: TGTGCCAGCAGCTTGGCCGGGGGGGCTGGAAACACCATATATTTT
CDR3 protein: CASSLAGGAGNTIYF

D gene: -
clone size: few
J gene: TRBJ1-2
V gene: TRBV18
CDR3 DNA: TGTGCCAGCTCACCACCAGGCCTGGTTAACTATGGCTACACCTTC
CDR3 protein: CASSPPGLVNYGYTF

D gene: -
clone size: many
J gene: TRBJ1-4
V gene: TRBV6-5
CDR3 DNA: TGTGCCAGCAGTTACTCGCCGGGGGACGAAAAACTGTTTTTT
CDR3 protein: CASSYSPGDEKLFF

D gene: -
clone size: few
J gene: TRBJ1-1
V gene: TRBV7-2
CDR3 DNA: TGTGCCAGCAGCTTAGCGCCCCCCGGTAGGGCTTTCTTT
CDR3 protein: CASSLAPPGRAFF

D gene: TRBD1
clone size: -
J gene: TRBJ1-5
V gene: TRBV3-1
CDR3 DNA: TGTGCCAGCAGCGGGACAGGGGGCGGTCAGCCCCAGCATTTT
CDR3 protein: CASSGTGGGQPQHF

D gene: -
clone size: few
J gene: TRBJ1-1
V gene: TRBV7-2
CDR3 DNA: TGTGCCAGCAGCTACCAACCGCCTTCGGACGGAGCTTTCTTT
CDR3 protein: CASSYQPPSDGAFF

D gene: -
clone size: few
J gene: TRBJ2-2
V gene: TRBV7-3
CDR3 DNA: TGTGCCAGCAGCGATATAGGAAGGACGTTCACCGGGGAGCTGTTTTTT
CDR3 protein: CASSDIGRTFTGELFF

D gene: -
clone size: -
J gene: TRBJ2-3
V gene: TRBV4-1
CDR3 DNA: TGCGCCAGCAGCCTTGTGTGGGGGCTCACAGATACGCAGTATTTT
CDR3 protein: CASSLVWGLTDTQYF

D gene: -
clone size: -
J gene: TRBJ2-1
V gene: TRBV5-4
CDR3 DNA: TGTGCCAGCAGCTTTCGCGGGGGCAAGGATGAGCAGTTCTTC
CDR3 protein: CASSFRGGKDEQFF

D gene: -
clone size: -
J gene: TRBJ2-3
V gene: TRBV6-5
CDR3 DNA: TGTGCCAGCAGTTACTCGCGGGCTTCTCACACAGATACGCAGTATTTT
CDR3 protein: CASSYSRASHTDTQYF

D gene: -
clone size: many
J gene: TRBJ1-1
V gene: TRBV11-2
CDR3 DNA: TGTGCCAGCAGCCCCGGGGGCCAACGAGCTTTCTTT
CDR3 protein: CASSPGGQRAFF

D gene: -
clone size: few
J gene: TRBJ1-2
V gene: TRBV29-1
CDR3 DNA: TGCAGCGCCGTGACAGGCGCTAACTATGGCTACACCTTC
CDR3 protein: CSAVTGANYGYTF

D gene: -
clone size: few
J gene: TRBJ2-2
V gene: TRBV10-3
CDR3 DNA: TGTGCCATCAACGGGGGGCGCGGCACCGGGGAGCTGTTTTTT
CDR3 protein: CAINGGRGTGELFF

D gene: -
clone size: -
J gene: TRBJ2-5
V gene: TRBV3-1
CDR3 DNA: TGTGCCAGCAGCGGGATTCTCGGAGAGACCCAGTACTTC
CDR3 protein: CASSGILGETQYF

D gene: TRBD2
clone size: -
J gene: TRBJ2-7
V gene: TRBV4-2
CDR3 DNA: TGTGCCAGCAGCCCGGGACTAGCGGGGGGCGAGCAGTACTTC
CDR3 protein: CASSPGLAGGEQYF

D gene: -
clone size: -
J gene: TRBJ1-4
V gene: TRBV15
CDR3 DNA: TGTGCCACCAGCAGAGATGCACAGGGCGAAAAACTGTTTTTT
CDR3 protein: CATSRDAQGEKLFF

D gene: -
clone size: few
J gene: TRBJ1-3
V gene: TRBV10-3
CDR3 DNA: TGTGCCATCAGTGACACCGGACGGATAGGAAACACCATATATTTT
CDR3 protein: CAISDTGRIGNTIYF

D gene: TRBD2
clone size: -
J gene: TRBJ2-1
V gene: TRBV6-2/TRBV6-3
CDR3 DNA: TGTGCCAGCAGAAGCGGGGGGGAGGTTTATGAGCAGTTCTTC
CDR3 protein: CASRSGGEVYEQFF

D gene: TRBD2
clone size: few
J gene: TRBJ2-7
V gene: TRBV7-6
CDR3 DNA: TGTGCCAGCAAACAGGGACTAGCGGGGAACTACGAGCAGTACTTC
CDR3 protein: CASKQGLAGNYEQYF

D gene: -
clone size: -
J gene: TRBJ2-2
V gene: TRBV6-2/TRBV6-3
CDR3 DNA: TGTGCCAGCAGCCGCATGGGGGACACCGGGGAGCTGTTTTTT
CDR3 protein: CASSRMGDTGELFF

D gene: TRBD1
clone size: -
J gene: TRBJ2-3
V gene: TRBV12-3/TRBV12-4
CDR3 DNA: TGTGCCAGCAGTGGTCCCGACAGGGGAACAGATACGCAGTATTTT
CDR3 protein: CASSGPDRGTDTQYF

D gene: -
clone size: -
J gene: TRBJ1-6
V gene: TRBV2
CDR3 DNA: TGTGCCAGCAGCGCGGACAGCGATTCACCCCTCCACTTT
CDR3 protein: CASSADSDSPLHF

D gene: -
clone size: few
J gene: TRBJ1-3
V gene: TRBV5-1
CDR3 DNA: TGCGCCAGCAGCTTCGCCGGAGGACAACCCGCCCCAAGGGACACCATATATTTT
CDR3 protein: CASSFAGGQPAPRDTIYF

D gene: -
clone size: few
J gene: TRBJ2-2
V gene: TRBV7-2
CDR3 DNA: TGTGCCAGCAGCTTAGAATTTTTCGGGGAGCTGTTTTTT
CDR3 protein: CASSLEFFGELFF

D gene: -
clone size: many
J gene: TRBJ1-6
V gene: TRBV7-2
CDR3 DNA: TGTGCCAGCAGCCTAACGGTCGGCAGTTCACCCCTCCACTTT
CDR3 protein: CASSLTVGSSPLHF